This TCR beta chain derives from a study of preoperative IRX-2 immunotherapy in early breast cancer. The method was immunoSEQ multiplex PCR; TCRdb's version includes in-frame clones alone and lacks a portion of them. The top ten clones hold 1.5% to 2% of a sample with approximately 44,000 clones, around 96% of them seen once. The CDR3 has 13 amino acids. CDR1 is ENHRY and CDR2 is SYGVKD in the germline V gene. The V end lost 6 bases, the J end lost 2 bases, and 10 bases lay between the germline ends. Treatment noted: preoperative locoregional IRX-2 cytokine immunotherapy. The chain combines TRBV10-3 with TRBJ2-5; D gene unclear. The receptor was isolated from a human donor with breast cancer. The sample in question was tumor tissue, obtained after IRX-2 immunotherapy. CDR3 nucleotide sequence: TGTGCCATCAGCGGTACTTCACAAGAGACCCAGTACTTC. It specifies CAISGTSQETQYF.